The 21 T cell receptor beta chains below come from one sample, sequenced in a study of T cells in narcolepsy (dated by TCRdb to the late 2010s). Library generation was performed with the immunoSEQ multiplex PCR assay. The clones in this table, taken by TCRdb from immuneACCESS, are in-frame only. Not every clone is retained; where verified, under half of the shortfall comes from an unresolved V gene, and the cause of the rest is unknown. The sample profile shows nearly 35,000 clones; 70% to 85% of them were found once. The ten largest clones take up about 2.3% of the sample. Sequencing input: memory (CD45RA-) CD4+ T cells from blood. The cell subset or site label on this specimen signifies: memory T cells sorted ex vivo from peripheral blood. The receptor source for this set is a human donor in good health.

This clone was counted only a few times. DNA of the CDR3: TGTGCCAGTAGTATAGCAGCGGCGACTTCCTACGAGCAGTACTTC. Translated: CASSIAAATSYEQYF. This rearrangement joins TRBV19 to TRBJ2-7, with D possibly TRBD2 on 5 matching bases. Germline CDR1 LNHDA, CDR2 SQIVND (reference sequence). Trimming shortened V by 1 base and J by 1 base, and 11 bases separated the two germline ends. The CDR3 runs to 15 residues.

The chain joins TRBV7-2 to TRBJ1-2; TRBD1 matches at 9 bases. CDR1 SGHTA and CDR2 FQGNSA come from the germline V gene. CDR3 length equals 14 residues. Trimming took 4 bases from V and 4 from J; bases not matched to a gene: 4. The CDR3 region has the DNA TGTGCCAGCAGCTGGGACAGGGAGGTCTATGGCTACACCTTC. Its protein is CASSWDREVYGYTF.

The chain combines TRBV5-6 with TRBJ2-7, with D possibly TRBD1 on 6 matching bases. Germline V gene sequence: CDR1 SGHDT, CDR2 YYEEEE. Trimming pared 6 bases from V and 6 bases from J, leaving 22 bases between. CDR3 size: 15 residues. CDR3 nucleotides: TGTGCCAGCACCTCCAGCAGGGGTGGTGCCACCGAGCAGTACTTC. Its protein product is CASTSSRGGATEQYF.

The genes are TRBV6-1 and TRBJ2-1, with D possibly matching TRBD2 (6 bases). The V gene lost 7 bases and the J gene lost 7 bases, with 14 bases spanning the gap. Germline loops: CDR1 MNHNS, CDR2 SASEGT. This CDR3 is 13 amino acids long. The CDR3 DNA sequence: TGTGCCAGCACCCCCATGGGGGGAAATGAGCAGTTCTTC. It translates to CASTPMGGNEQFF.

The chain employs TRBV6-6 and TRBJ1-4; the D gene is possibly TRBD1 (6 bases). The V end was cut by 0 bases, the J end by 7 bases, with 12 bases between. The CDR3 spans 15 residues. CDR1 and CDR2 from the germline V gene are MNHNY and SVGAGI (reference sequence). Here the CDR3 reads CASSYSQGVFEKLFF. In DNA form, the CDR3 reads TGTGCCAGCAGTTACTCACAGGGAGTATTTGAAAAACTGTTTTTT.

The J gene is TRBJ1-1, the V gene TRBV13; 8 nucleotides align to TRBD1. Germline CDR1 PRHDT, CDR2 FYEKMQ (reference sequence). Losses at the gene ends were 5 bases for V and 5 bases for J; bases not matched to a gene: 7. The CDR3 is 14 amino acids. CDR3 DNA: TGTGCCAGCAGCCCACCGACAGGGGTTACTGAAGCTTTCTTT. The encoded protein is CASSPPTGVTEAFF.

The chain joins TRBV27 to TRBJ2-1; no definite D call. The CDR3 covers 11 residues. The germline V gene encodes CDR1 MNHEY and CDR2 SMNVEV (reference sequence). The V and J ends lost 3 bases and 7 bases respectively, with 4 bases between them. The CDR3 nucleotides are TGTGCCAGCAGTTTCAGGAATGAGCAGTTCTTC. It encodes CASSFRNEQFF.

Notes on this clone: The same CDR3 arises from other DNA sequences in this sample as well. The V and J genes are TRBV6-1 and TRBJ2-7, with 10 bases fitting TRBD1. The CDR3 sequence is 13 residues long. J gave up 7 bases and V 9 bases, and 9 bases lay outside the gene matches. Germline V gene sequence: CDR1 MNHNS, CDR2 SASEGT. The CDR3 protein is CASRQGARGEQYF. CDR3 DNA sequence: TGTGCCAGTCGACAGGGGGCTCGGGGGGAGCAGTACTTC.

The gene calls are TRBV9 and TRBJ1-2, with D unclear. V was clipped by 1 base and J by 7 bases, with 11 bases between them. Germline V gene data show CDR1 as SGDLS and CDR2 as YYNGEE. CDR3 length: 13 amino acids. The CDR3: CASSVSGKLGYTF. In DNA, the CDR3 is TGTGCCAGCAGCGTAAGCGGAAAACTTGGCTACACCTTC. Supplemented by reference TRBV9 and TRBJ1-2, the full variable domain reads DSGVTQTPKHLITATGQRVTLRCSPRSGDLSVYWYQQSLDQGLQFLIQYYNGEERAKGNILERFSAQQFPDLHSELNLSSLELGDSALYFCASSVSGKLGYTFGSGTRLTVV.

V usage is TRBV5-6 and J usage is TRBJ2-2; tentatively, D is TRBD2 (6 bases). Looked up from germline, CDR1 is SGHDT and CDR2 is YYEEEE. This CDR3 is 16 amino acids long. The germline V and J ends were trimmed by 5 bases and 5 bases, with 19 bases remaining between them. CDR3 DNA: TGTGCCAGCAGTCCCGGCCTTCGCGGGGCAACCGGGGAGCTGTTTTTT. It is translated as CASSPGLRGATGELFF.

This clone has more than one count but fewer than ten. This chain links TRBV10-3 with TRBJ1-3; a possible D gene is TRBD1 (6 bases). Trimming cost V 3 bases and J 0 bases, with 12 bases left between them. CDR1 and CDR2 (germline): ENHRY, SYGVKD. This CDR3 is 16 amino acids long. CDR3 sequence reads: CAISDPGTYSGNTIYF. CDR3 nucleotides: TGTGCCATCAGTGACCCCGGGACATACTCTGGAAACACCATATATTTT.

The DNA of the CDR3 is TGCGCCAGCAGCTTGGGGCAGGCGGGGGACGAGCAGTACTTC. Protein product: CASSLGQAGDEQYF. The chain carries TRBV5-1 and TRBJ2-7; 7 bases match TRBD2. The V gene end was trimmed by 0 bases and the J gene end by 5 bases; junction bases not matched to a gene: 5. The V gene's germline CDR1 is SGHRS and CDR2 YFSETQ. This CDR3 has 14 amino acids. Looking up the rest from reference TRBV5-1 and TRBJ2-7 gives the full variable domain: KAGVTQTPRYLIKTRGQQVTLSCSPISGHRSVSWYQQTPGQGLQFLFEYFSETQRNKGNFPGRFSGRQFSNSRSEMNVSTLELGDSALYLCASSLGQAGDEQYFGPGTRLTVT.

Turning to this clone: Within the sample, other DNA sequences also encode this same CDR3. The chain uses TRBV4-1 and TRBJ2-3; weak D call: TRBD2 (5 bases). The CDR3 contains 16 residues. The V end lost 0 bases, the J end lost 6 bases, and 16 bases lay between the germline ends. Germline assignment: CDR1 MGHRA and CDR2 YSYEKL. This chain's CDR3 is CASSQERLARGDTQYF. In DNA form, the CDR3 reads TGCGCCAGCAGCCAAGAAAGGCTAGCCCGCGGGGATACGCAGTATTTT.

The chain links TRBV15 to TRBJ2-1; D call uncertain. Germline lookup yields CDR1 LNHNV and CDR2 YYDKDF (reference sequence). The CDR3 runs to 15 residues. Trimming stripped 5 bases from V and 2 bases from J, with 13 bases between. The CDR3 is CATSPDGLTYNEQFF. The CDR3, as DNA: TGTGCCACCAGCCCGGACGGGTTAACCTACAATGAGCAGTTCTTC.

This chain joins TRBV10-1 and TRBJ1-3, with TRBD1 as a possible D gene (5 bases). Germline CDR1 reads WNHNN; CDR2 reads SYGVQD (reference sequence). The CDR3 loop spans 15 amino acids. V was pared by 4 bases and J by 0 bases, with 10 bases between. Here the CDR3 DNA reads TGCGCCAGCAGTGGATCGACAGCCTCTGGAAACACCATATATTTT. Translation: CASSGSTASGNTIYF.

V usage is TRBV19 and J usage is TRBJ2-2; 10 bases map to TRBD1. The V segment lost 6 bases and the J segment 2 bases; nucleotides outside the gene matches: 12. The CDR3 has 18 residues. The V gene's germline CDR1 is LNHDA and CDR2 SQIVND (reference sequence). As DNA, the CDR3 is TGTGCCAGTAGCGACCCCGGACAGGGGGTCGTCAACACCGGGGAGCTGTTTTTT. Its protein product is CASSDPGQGVVNTGELFF.

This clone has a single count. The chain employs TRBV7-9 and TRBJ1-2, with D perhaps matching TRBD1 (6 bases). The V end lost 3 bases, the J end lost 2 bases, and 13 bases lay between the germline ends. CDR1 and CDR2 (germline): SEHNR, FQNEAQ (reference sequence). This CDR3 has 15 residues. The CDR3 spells CASSLEDSGNYGYTF. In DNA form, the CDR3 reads TGTGCCAGCAGCTTGGAGGACAGTGGGAACTATGGCTACACCTTC.

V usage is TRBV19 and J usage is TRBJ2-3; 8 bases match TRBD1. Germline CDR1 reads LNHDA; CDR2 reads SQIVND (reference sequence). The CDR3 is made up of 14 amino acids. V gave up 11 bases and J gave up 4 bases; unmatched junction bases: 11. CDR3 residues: CASTWTGSSDTQYF. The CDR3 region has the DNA TGTGCCTCAACATGGACAGGGTCCTCAGATACGCAGTATTTT.

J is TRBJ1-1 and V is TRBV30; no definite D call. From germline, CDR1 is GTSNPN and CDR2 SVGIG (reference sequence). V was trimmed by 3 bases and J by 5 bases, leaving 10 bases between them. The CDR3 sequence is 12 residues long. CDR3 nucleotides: TGTGCCTGGAGAGCTGTTGGGACTGAAGCTTTCTTT. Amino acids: CAWRAVGTEAFF.

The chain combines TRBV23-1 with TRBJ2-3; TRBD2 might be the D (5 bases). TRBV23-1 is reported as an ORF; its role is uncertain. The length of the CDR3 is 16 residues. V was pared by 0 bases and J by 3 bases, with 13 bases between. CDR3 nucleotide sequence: TGCGCCAGCAGTCAATCTGAGGCAGGCGGGACAGATACGCAGTATTTT. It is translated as CASSQSEAGGTDTQYF.

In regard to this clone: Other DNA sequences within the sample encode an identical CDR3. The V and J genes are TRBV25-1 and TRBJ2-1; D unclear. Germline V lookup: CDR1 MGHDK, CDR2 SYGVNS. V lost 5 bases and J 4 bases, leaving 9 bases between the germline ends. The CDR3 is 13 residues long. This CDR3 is CASSRGGYNEQFF. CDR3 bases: TGTGCCAGCAGTCGCGGTGGGTACAATGAGCAGTTCTTC.